Sequencing of this T cell receptor beta chain was carried out in a study of response to subunit inactivated influenza vaccine. The length of the CDR3 is 14 residues. Trimming removed 1 base at V and 5 bases at J, with 11 bases between. The germline V gene has CDR1 SEHNR and CDR2 FQNEAQ (reference sequence). TCRdb re-called the RT-PCR reads through MiXCR, storing one row per CDR3 protein. Of about 540,000 distinct CDR3 sequences detected, roughly 25% appear once; the ten largest clones hold 2.8%. These data are also associated with another study on T cells expressing NK-cell markers. That study reports: TCR beta cDNA was generated via 5'RACE template switching incorporating UMIs. Seven sequenced donors out of eight were HCMV-seropositive, one seronegative. The CD3+CD56-NKG2C+ fraction of a few donors was likewise dominated by these clonotypes.

The receptor's source is a man in his fifties who received an inactivated influenza vaccine. The sequencing used CD4+ T cells sorted from PBMCs, collected roughly 13 days after vaccination. The chain links TRBV7-9 to TRBJ1-1, with D unresolved. The CDR3 DNA is TGTGCCAGCAGCTTAGGGCGGGGATTTACTGAAGCTTTCTTT. Translating gives CASSLGRGFTEAFF.